Listed here are 25 T cell receptor beta chains from one sample, sequenced in a study of cytomegalovirus exposure and HLA in healthy donors. PCR used 60 Vbeta primers and 13 Jbeta primers. Data came from immunoSEQ multiplex PCR; TCRdb stores just in-frame clones and leaves some out. Here the sample spans about 170,000 clones, 80% being singletons. Input material: PBMCs. These receptors were obtained from a woman aged 45-65 years in good health and CMV-seropositive.

The table lists this clone with a count of one. This chain links TRBV28 with TRBJ1-5; 8 positions agree with TRBD1. After removal of 4 bases from V and 2 bases from J, the junction contained 10 bases not matched to a gene. Germline V lookup: CDR1 MDHEN, CDR2 SYDVKM. This CDR3 spans 17 amino acids. This chain's CDR3 is CASSSLRDRMGNQPQHF. CDR3 sequence (DNA): TGTGCCAGCAGTTCTCTCCGGGACAGGATGGGCAATCAGCCCCAGCATTTT.

This chain joins TRBV7-8 and TRBJ1-5; D is undetermined. The V and J ends lost 5 bases and 7 bases respectively, with 12 bases between them. The germline V gene encodes CDR1 SGHVS and CDR2 FQNEAQ. The CDR3 sequence is 13 residues long. The DNA for the CDR3 is TGTGCCAGCAGCCGTCGCCCCAGGCAGCCCCAGCATTTT. Its protein is CASSRRPRQPQHF.

This chain connects TRBV28 to TRBJ1-3, with 9 bases lining up with TRBD1. CDR3 size: 15 residues. Trimming at V came to 3 bases and at J to 5 bases, leaving 5 bases not matched to a gene. Germline assignment: CDR1 MDHEN and CDR2 SYDVKM. This CDR3 reads CASSFVGQGRNTIYF. As DNA, the CDR3 is TGTGCCAGCAGTTTTGTGGGACAGGGTCGAAACACCATATATTTT.

V is TRBV7-9 and J is TRBJ1-6; a weak D match, TRBD1 (6 bases). V was cut by 5 bases and J by 5 bases, with 22 bases left in between. CDR3 size: 18 residues. Germline values: CDR1 SEHNR, CDR2 FQNEAQ (reference sequence). CDR3 sequence (DNA): TGTGCCAGCAGCAGCCCCGGGCAGGGGTTGGGGGATAATTCACCCCTCCACTTT. Protein sequence: CASSSPGQGLGDNSPLHF.

The rearrangement uses TRBV2 and TRBJ1-5; TRBD1 matches at 7 bases. Trimming took 6 bases from V and 9 from J; bases not matched to a gene: 8. Germline loops: CDR1 SNHLY, CDR2 FYNNEI. The CDR3 runs 13 residues. The CDR3 sequence is CASREGASRPQHF. The CDR3, as DNA: TGTGCCAGCAGGGAGGGGGCTTCGCGGCCCCAGCATTTT.

This clone showed up just once. The identical CDR3 is also encoded by other nucleotide sequences in the sample. The rearrangement links TRBV10-3 to TRBJ1-5, with 7 positions matching TRBD1. V shed 3 bases, J shed 5 bases, and the junction held 7 bases outside the gene matches. The CDR3 is 15 residues long. From germline, CDR1 is ENHRY and CDR2 SYGVKD. For the CDR3, the DNA is TGTGCCATCAGTGACTCCAACAGGGGCTATCAGCCCCAGCATTTT. Translated: CAISDSNRGYQPQHF.

The chain combines TRBV19 with TRBJ2-3; TRBD2 matches 10 bases. Losses at the gene ends were 5 bases for V and 4 bases for J; bases not matched to a gene: 15. Germline V CDR1 and CDR2: LNHDA, SQIVND (reference sequence). The CDR3 sequence is 18 residues long. This CDR3 is CASSVTSGSGARADTQYF. CDR3 in DNA: TGTGCCAGTAGTGTGACTAGCGGGTCCGGCGCCCGGGCAGATACGCAGTATTTT.

The chain is built from TRBV25-1 and TRBJ1-5; the match to TRBD1 covers 7 bases. V lost 5 bases, J lost 11 bases, and 3 bases stayed unmatched. The CDR3 spans 11 residues. From germline, CDR1 is MGHDK and CDR2 SYGVNS. This CDR3 reads CASSQQGTQHF. The CDR3 coding sequence is TGTGCCAGCAGTCAACAGGGGACCCAGCATTTT.

This clone has only a few counts. The J gene is TRBJ1-2, the V gene TRBV13; D unresolved. Germline loops: CDR1 PRHDT, CDR2 FYEKMQ (reference sequence). Trimming pared 6 bases from V and 8 bases from J, leaving 13 bases between. This CDR3 is built from 12 residues. CDR3 DNA: TGTGCCAGCAGTCGTCAGGTCTCGGGCTACACCTTC. Translated, it gives CASSRQVSGYTF.

This clone was recorded only once. V usage is TRBV4-2 and J usage is TRBJ1-2; TRBD1 agrees at 9 bases. Germline CDR1 LGHNA, CDR2 YNFKEQ. Losses at the gene ends were 0 bases for V and 13 bases for J; bases not matched to a gene: 3. This CDR3 comprises 12 residues. The DNA of the CDR3 is TGTGCCAGCAGCCAAGAACAGGGGGCGGGCACCTTC. This codes for CASSQEQGAGTF.

This clone was detected once. The chain carries TRBV6-5 and TRBJ1-1, with 7 nucleotides matching TRBD1. The CDR3 runs to 13 residues. The V gene end was trimmed by 1 base and the J gene end by 4 bases; junction bases not matched to a gene: 0. The germline V gene encodes CDR1 MNHEY and CDR2 SVGAGI. The CDR3, as DNA: TGTGCCAGCAGTTACTACAGGGGCACTGAAGCTTTCTTT. Encoded protein: CASSYYRGTEAFF.

The chain employs TRBV11-1 and TRBJ2-3; D ambiguous. Trimming removed 3 bases from V and 0 bases from J, with 10 bases in between. From germline, CDR1 is SGHAT and CDR2 FQDESV (reference sequence). This CDR3 is built from 15 residues. CDR3 coding DNA: TGTGCCAGCAGCTTTTCTGGCCCTAGCACAGATACGCAGTATTTT. Amino acid sequence: CASSFSGPSTDTQYF.

The rearrangement joins TRBV5-1 to TRBJ2-5, with D maybe TRBD1 (6 bases). In germline, CDR1 is SGHRS, CDR2 YFSETQ. The CDR3 has 14 amino acids. Trimming took 2 bases from V and 0 from J, leaving 8 bases between them. The CDR3, as DNA: TGCGCCAGCAGCTTACAGGGTTACCAAGAGACCCAGTACTTC. Translation gives CASSLQGYQETQYF.

This clone was detected only once. The rearrangement joins TRBV7-2 to TRBJ1-1, with D uncertain. With 5 bases removed from V and 0 bases from J, the gap between germline ends came to 7 bases. The V gene's germline CDR1 is SGHTA and CDR2 FQGNSA. This CDR3 has 13 amino acids. The CDR3 DNA sequence: TGTGCCAGCAGCCTCGACTTGAACACTGAAGCTTTCTTT. Protein: CASSLDLNTEAFF.

V usage is TRBV10-3 and J usage is TRBJ2-1, with D perhaps matching TRBD2 (6 bases). This CDR3 has 17 amino acids. Germline V gene sequence: CDR1 ENHRY, CDR2 SYGVKD. V lost 0 bases and J lost 0, with 12 bases in between. The CDR3 reads CAISESPTRRSYNEQFF. CDR3 nucleotides: TGTGCCATCAGTGAGTCCCCGACTAGACGCTCCTACAATGAGCAGTTCTTC.

The sample holds a few counts of this clone. The junction and the germline gene differ at one end; a read error may be behind it. The chain uses TRBV7-9 and TRBJ1-4; 7 bases line up with TRBD1. The germline V gene has CDR1 SEHNR and CDR2 FQNEAQ (reference sequence). The CDR3 runs 16 residues. The CDR3 nucleotides read TGTTCCAGCAGCTCTGCACTCCCCCGACAGGGTGAAAAACTGTTTTTT. Its protein product is CSSSSALPRQGEKLFF.

The rearrangement uses TRBV28 and TRBJ2-5; 8 bases agree with TRBD1. Germline V gives CDR1 MDHEN, CDR2 SYDVKM. The V gene end was trimmed by 3 bases and the J gene end by 6 bases; junction bases not matched to a gene: 6. CDR3 length equals 14 residues. The CDR3 nucleotides are TGTGCCAGCAGTTTCCACGGACAGGGAAAGACCCAGTACTTC. As protein: CASSFHGQGKTQYF.

V and J are TRBV25-1 and TRBJ2-7, with no clear D. Germline CDR1 is MGHDK and CDR2 is SYGVNS. The CDR3 is made up of 13 amino acids. The V end was cut by 1 base, the J end by 2 bases, with 6 bases between. The CDR3 spells CASSEFGPYEQYF. The CDR3 region has the DNA TGTGCCAGCAGTGAATTTGGGCCCTACGAGCAGTACTTC.

The table lists this clone with a few counts. V is TRBV4-2 and J is TRBJ2-3; 16 bases align to TRBD2. Germline CDR1 LGHNA, CDR2 YNFKEQ. This CDR3 contains 20 residues. The V segment lost 4 bases and the J segment 4 bases; nucleotides outside the gene matches: 14. The DNA for the CDR3 is TGTGCCAGCAGCCCCTCGGGGACTAGCGGGAGGGCCATCTGGGCAGATACGCAGTATTTT. As protein: CASSPSGTSGRAIWADTQYF.

CDR3: CASRARQGYGYTF. CDR3 nucleotides: TGTGCCAGTAGGGCTAGACAGGGATATGGCTACACCTTC. This chain connects TRBV19 to TRBJ1-2; TRBD1 aligns across 7 bases. Germline V gives CDR1 LNHDA, CDR2 SQIVND (reference sequence). The CDR3 sequence is 13 residues long. V shed 6 bases, J shed 5 bases, and the junction held 6 bases outside the gene matches.

This rearrangement joins TRBV11-1 to TRBJ1-1, with TRBD1 identical over 7 bases. There are 15 residues in the CDR3. Trimming cost V 5 bases and J 1 base; bases outside gene matches: 7. Germline lookup yields CDR1 SGHAT and CDR2 FQDESV (reference sequence). Here the CDR3 DNA reads TGTGCCAGCAGCCCCCGATGGGACAGGAACACTGAAGCTTTCTTT. Its translation is CASSPRWDRNTEAFF.

The table lists this clone with a count of one. Other nucleotide sequences in the sample specify the same CDR3. The V gene is TRBV6-6, the J gene TRBJ1-5, with D possibly being TRBD1 (6 bases). Trimming stripped 6 bases from V and 5 bases from J, with 17 bases between. This CDR3 spans 15 amino acids. Germline-derived CDR1 and CDR2 are MNHNY and SVGAGI (reference sequence). The CDR3 is CASSYPARGDQPQHF. The CDR3 DNA sequence: TGTGCCAGCAGCTACCCCGCCAGGGGCGATCAGCCCCAGCATTTT.

The gene calls are TRBV5-4 and TRBJ1-1; the match to TRBD1 covers 7 bases. CDR1 is SGHNT and CDR2 is YYREEE in the germline V gene (reference sequence). CDR3 size: 11 residues. Trimming took 4 bases from V and 7 from J; bases not matched to a gene: 1. The CDR3 nucleotides are TGTGCCAGCAGCGGGGACAGTGAAGCTTTCTTT. Protein sequence: CASSGDSEAFF.

The CDR3 spells CASSGGAGAGDTQYF. Written as DNA, the CDR3 is TGTGCCAGCAGCGGTGGGGCGGGGGCGGGAGATACGCAGTATTTT. This chain joins TRBV5-4 and TRBJ2-3; a weak D match, TRBD2 (7 bases). Trimming pared 4 bases from V and 5 bases from J, leaving 17 bases between. CDR1 is SGHNT, CDR2 YYREEE, per germline (reference sequence). This CDR3 comprises 15 residues. Complete variable domain (other parts from reference TRBV5-4 and TRBJ2-3): ETGVTQSPTHLIKTRGQQVTLRCSSQSGHNTVSWYQQALGQGPQFIFQYYREEENGRGNFPPRFSGLQFPNYSSELNVNALELDDSALYLCASSGGAGAGDTQYFGPGTRLTVL.

The V call is TRBV29-1, the J call TRBJ2-1; D may be TRBD2 (6 bases). Deletions cut 6 bases from V and 3 bases from J, with 15 bases between. This CDR3 contains 14 residues. CDR1 is SQVTM, CDR2 ANQGSEA, per germline. As DNA, the CDR3 is TGCAGCGTACCTACCCCCGGGGGCTACAATGAGCAGTTCTTC. Protein: CSVPTPGGYNEQFF.